These 13 T cell receptor beta chains originate from one sample sequenced in a study of T cells in localized non-small cell lung cancer. Measured with immunoSEQ multiplex PCR; TCRdb has only the in-frame clones, and not every one. The sample gives about 56,000 clones, around 86% of which show up once; about 5.6% is in the top ten. The sequencing here drew on peripheral blood, taken before any cancer treatment. Every receptor here comes from a woman aged 35 to 75 with stage I lung adenocarcinoma.

The V call is TRBV2, the J call TRBJ1-2; tentative D call: TRBD1 (5 bases). The CDR3 spans 12 residues. The germline gives CDR1 SNHLY, CDR2 FYNNEI. V lost 8 bases and J lost 6, with 13 bases in between. The CDR3 region has the DNA TGTGCCAGCGTCAGGGAAGGGGATGGCTACACCTTC. Protein: CASVREGDGYTF.

Remarks on this clone: The same CDR3 also results from other DNA sequences found in this sample. The rearrangement uses TRBV9 and TRBJ2-7; D is possibly TRBD1 (6 bases). V dropped 2 bases and J dropped 1 base, with 7 bases sitting between them. Germline CDR1 SGDLS, CDR2 YYNGEE. This CDR3 comprises 13 residues. CDR3 in DNA: TGTGCCAGCAGCGTCGGACAGTCCTACGAGCAGTACTTC. Its translation is CASSVGQSYEQYF.

The table lists this clone with a count of one. This chain joins TRBV14 and TRBJ2-3; 9 bases map to TRBD2. This CDR3 region has 14 residues. CDR1 and CDR2 from the germline V gene are SGHDN and FVKESK. J gave up 8 bases and V 3 bases, and 6 bases lay outside the gene matches. This chain's CDR3 is CASSHRLAEGTQYF. DNA for the CDR3: TGTGCCAGCAGCCACCGACTAGCGGAGGGTACGCAGTATTTT.

The rearrangement links TRBV9 to TRBJ2-3, with a weak D call TRBD2 (6 bases). Trimming stripped 4 bases from V and 4 bases from J, with 16 bases between. In germline, CDR1 is SGDLS, CDR2 YYNGEE. CDR3 length equals 15 residues. CDR3 region: CASSQAGKVPDTQYF. The CDR3 nucleotides are TGTGCCAGCAGCCAAGCGGGTAAGGTTCCAGATACGCAGTATTTT.

The chain uses TRBV7-2 and TRBJ1-1; no reliable D call. The CDR3 sequence is 14 residues long. Trimming stripped 1 base from V and 7 bases from J, with 13 bases between. Germline V gene sequence: CDR1 SGHTA, CDR2 FQGNSA. CDR3 nucleotides: TGTGCCAGCAGCTTAGATCCCGGACGGGGTGAAGCTTTCTTT. Translated, it gives CASSLDPGRGEAFF.

Only one count was recorded for this clone. This rearrangement joins TRBV6-6 to TRBJ2-3; D unresolved. V lost 0 bases, J lost 5 bases, and 9 bases lay in between. Looked up from germline, CDR1 is MNHNY and CDR2 is SVGAGI (reference sequence). CDR3 length: 14 residues. The CDR3 is CASSYSGPGDTQYF. The CDR3 bases are TGTGCCAGCAGTTACTCCGGACCGGGAGATACGCAGTATTTT.

The chain couples TRBV4-2 to TRBJ2-7; 11 bases match TRBD1. Losses at the gene ends were 4 bases for V and 5 bases for J; bases not matched to a gene: 7. The CDR3 is 15 amino acids. Germline CDR1 reads LGHNA; CDR2 reads YNFKEQ. The CDR3 reads CASSLGQGGPNEQYF. CDR3 DNA: TGTGCCAGCAGCCTGGGACAGGGGGGCCCTAACGAGCAGTACTTC.

This clone was observed a single time. In DNA form, the CDR3 reads TGTGCCAGCAGGCCAACATTCTCTGGGGCCAACGTCCTGACTTTC. As protein: CASRPTFSGANVLTF. The genes are TRBV6-1 and TRBJ2-6; no definite D call. Per the germline V gene, CDR1 is MNHNS and CDR2 is SASEGT. Trimming stripped 6 bases from V and 0 bases from J, with 9 bases between. The CDR3 totals 15 residues.

This clone was observed a handful of times. The chain carries TRBV5-6 and TRBJ1-3; D gene unclear. V lost 0 bases and J lost 0, with 4 bases in between. Germline CDR1 reads SGHDT; CDR2 reads YYEEEE. CDR3 length equals 14 residues. Here the CDR3 DNA reads TGTGCCAGCAGCTTGGGGAACTCTGGAAACACCATATATTTT. This codes for CASSLGNSGNTIYF.

The chain uses TRBV7-2 and TRBJ2-6; a weak D match, TRBD1 (5 bases). The CDR3 is 15 amino acids. Germline-derived CDR1 and CDR2 are SGHTA and FQGNSA. Deletions cut 2 bases from V and 2 bases from J, with 7 bases between. DNA for the CDR3: TGTGCCAGCAGCTTACAGGGTACTGGGGCCAACGTCCTGACTTTC. Protein sequence: CASSLQGTGANVLTF.

CDR3 coding DNA: TGTGCCAGCAGCTTAGGCCTCCCACGACAGGGTTATAGCAATCAGCCCCAGCATTTT. This gives the protein CASSLGLPRQGYSNQPQHF. The gene calls are TRBV7-2 and TRBJ1-5; 7 bases are shared with TRBD1. In germline, CDR1 is SGHTA, CDR2 FQGNSA. V was clipped by 1 base and J by 0 bases; unmatched bases: 12. CDR3 size: 19 residues. Combining the CDR3 with reference TRBV7-2 and TRBJ1-5 gives the whole variable domain GAGVSQSPSNKVTEKGKDVELRCDPISGHTALYWYRQSLGQGLEFLIYFQGNSAPDKSGLPSDRFSAERTGGSVSTLTIQRTQQEDSAVYLCASSLGLPRQGYSNQPQHFGDGTRLSIL.

The chain carries TRBV10-3 and TRBJ1-1; D call uncertain. V was trimmed by 0 bases and J by 0 bases, leaving 14 bases between them. This CDR3 comprises 17 residues. Germline V gene sequence: CDR1 ENHRY, CDR2 SYGVKD. The CDR3 is CAISESRRWGLNTEAFF. In DNA form, the CDR3 reads TGTGCCATCAGTGAGTCGAGAAGGTGGGGATTGAACACTGAAGCTTTCTTT.

The chain uses TRBV7-2 and TRBJ1-2; no clear D gene. V was pared by 0 bases and J by 4 bases, with 12 bases between. CDR3 length equals 15 residues. Germline V gene sequence: CDR1 SGHTA, CDR2 FQGNSA. CDR3 in amino acids: CASSLARRSTYGYTF. CDR3 sequence (DNA): TGTGCCAGCAGCTTAGCGCGACGATCAACCTATGGCTACACCTTC.